This T cell receptor (beta chain) was profiled in a study of T cells in Graves' hyperthyroidism and ophthalmopathy. This clonotype was picked up many times. Its antigen remains unidentified. Progressors' blood was drawn at hyperthyroidism diagnosis, before ophthalmopathy symptoms. Researchers took RNA transcripts and amplified the TCR beta CDR3 regions from them. Carried out on the TCR CDR3, a first-round RT-PCR used the HTBI primer set. TCRdb reprocessed the multiplex PCR reads with MiXCR, giving one entry per CDR3 protein. Of hundreds of thousands of distinct CDR3 sequences in the sample, approximately 15% were seen once. The study, taken as a whole, reports: The majority of expanded thyroid clonotypes above 0.001 also appeared in blood. Ophthalmopathy and stable hyperthyroidism were told apart by a 13 V-J model.

Germline-derived CDR1 and CDR2 are SGHAT and FQNNGV. The CDR3 has 16 residues. Losses at the gene ends were 3 bases for V and 4 bases for J; bases not matched to a gene: 9. Sequencing used blood. The rearrangement joins TRBV11-2 to TRBJ1-2; TRBD1 matches at 9 bases. The clonotype was recovered from a woman aged 25 to 45 with Graves' hyperthyroidism that later progressed to Graves' ophthalmopathy. This CDR3 reads CASSFGDTGGSYGYTF. Here the CDR3 DNA reads TGTGCCAGCAGCTTTGGCGATACAGGGGGCAGCTATGGCTACACCTTC.